One TCR beta chain is described in this entry. Its antigen remains unidentified. This entry is derived from a study of cytomegalovirus exposure and HLA in healthy donors. The study's findings and limits: In an earlier analysis, about 87% or about 30%: the productive usage of most TCR beta V segments. Sequencing likely generated an artifact that appeared as a cluster of highly shared sequence variants. A later examination showed that TCR association rates differed by HLA locus, with DRB1 most and HLA-C fewest.

Germline CDR1 and CDR2: KGHSH and LQKENI. CDR3 size: 15 residues. J lost 4 bases, V lost 1 base, and 6 bases had no gene match. This PCR relied on a set of 60 Vbeta primers and 13 Jbeta primers. Original handling: Unique TCR beta chains totaled some 80 million in a later count, with 8.5 million to 12 million of them shared. This table comes from immunoSEQ multiplex PCR, and its TCRdb copy is limited to in-frame clones, with some not included. V, J and clone size were drawn from that table, and D and trimming were deduced from the DNA. The sample carries roughly 170,000 clones, roughly 80% recorded once.

This TCR came from a woman younger than 30 in good health and CMV-seronegative. This chain connects TRBV18 to TRBJ2-5; 7 positions agree with TRBD2. The material sequenced was PBMCs. The CDR3 spells CASSPRSGRSETQYF. The CDR3 DNA is TGTGCCAGCTCACCACGATCCGGGAGGTCAGAGACCCAGTACTTC.